The 17 T cell receptor beta chains reported below all come from one sample, sequenced in a study of beta chain features in type 1 diabetes. Every isolated RNA sample was fully reverse transcribed, so sequencing captured expressed TCRB transcripts. Using immunoSEQ multiplex PCR, the repertoire was profiled, and TCRdb retains in-frame clones only, with some absent. The table has almost 250,000 clones, roughly 14% seen once; the top ten hold roughly 0.024%. Sequencing was carried out using naive CD4+ T cells from blood. These receptors all stem from a middle-aged woman in good health.

As to this clone: The DNA is left out, because the CDR3 cannot be placed on it with certainty; the CDR3 is given as TCRdb lists it. The chain is built from TRBV21-1 and TRBJ2-3; TRBD2 is the table's D call, not checked against the DNA. TRBV21-1 represents a pseudogene. With termini counted, the CDR3 has 16 amino acids. CDR3 sequence reads: CASSKVAAGSTDTQYF.

J is TRBJ1-6 and V is TRBV6-1, with a weak D call TRBD1 (5 bases). Trimming took off 6 bases at V and 6 bases at J, with 12 bases between the two ends. Germline CDR1 and CDR2: MNHNS and SASEGT. CDR3 length equals 14 residues. The CDR3 here is CASRPGGINSPLHF. DNA for the CDR3: TGTGCCAGCAGACCCGGGGGGATTAATTCACCCCTCCACTTT.

The V call is TRBV5-1, the J call TRBJ1-3; tentatively, D is TRBD1 (5 bases). This CDR3 has 14 amino acids. The germline V and J ends were trimmed by 4 bases and 2 bases, with 10 bases remaining between them. CDR1 is SGHRS and CDR2 is YFSETQ in the germline V gene. For the CDR3, the DNA is TGCGCCAGCAGCCCCGGAGGGGCTGGAAACACCATATATTTT. Its translation: CASSPGGAGNTIYF.

V gene TRBV9 combines with J gene TRBJ1-3; tentatively, D is TRBD1 (5 bases). V gave up 1 base and J gave up 3 bases, with 11 bases separating them. The CDR3 spans 15 residues. In germline, CDR1 is SGDLS, CDR2 YYNGEE. CDR3 amino acids: CASSVSGGGGNTIYF. In DNA, the CDR3 is TGTGCCAGCAGCGTATCTGGGGGAGGTGGAAACACCATATATTTT. The full variable domain, rest sourced from reference TRBV9 and TRBJ1-3, is DSGVTQTPKHLITATGQRVTLRCSPRSGDLSVYWYQQSLDQGLQFLIQYYNGEERAKGNILERFSAQQFPDLHSELNLSSLELGDSALYFCASSVSGGGGNTIYFGEGSWLTVV.

This chain links TRBV11-2 with TRBJ1-1; 9 bases align to TRBD1. The CDR3 length is 14 residues. With V trimmed by 7 bases and J by 3 bases, 6 bases remained unmatched. Germline V gene data show CDR1 as SGHAT and CDR2 as FQNNGV. This chain's CDR3 is CASTRQGEDTEAFF. The DNA of the CDR3 is TGTGCCAGCACCCGACAGGGGGAAGACACTGAAGCTTTCTTT. Full variable domain (missing parts from reference TRBV11-2 and TRBJ1-1): EAGVAQSPRYKIIEKRQSVAFWCNPISGHATLYWYQQILGQGPKLLIQFQNNGVVDDSQLPKDRFSAERLKGVDSTLKIQPAKLEDSAVYLCASTRQGEDTEAFFGQGTRLTVV.

This sequence joins TRBV19 and TRBJ2-3; D uncertain. V lost 10 bases and J lost 0, with 20 bases in between. Germline CDR1 and CDR2: LNHDA and SQIVND (reference sequence). This CDR3 comprises 16 residues. The CDR3 loop is CATSVERGASTDTQYF. The CDR3 DNA reads TGTGCCACCTCGGTCGAGCGAGGAGCTAGCACAGATACGCAGTATTTT. Filled out from reference TRBV19 and TRBJ2-3, the complete variable domain reads DGGITQSPKYLFRKEGQNVTLSCEQNLNHDAMYWYRQDPGQGLRLIYYSQIVNDFQKGDIAEGYSVSREKKESFPLTVTSAQKNPTAFYLCATSVERGASTDTQYFGPGTRLTVL.

This clone was picked up a small number of times. This chain connects TRBV2 to TRBJ2-7, with TRBD1 matching over 8 bases. The CDR3 covers 13 residues. The J segment lost 5 bases and the V segment lost 7 bases, leaving 7 bases of the junction unmatched. The V gene's germline CDR1 is SNHLY and CDR2 FYNNEI. The CDR3 coding sequence is TGTGCCAGCACCCGGACAGGGCGGGACGAGCAGTACTTC. Translation gives CASTRTGRDEQYF.

The chain combines TRBV27 with TRBJ2-7; possibly TRBD1 for D (5 bases). This CDR3 spans 12 amino acids. Germline values: CDR1 MNHEY, CDR2 SMNVEV (reference sequence). V lost 6 bases and J lost 4, with 10 bases in between. This CDR3 is CASRPKGYEQYF. The CDR3 DNA reads as TGTGCCAGCAGACCGAAGGGGTACGAGCAGTACTTC.

The V call is TRBV6-5, the J call TRBJ1-4; 9 positions match TRBD1. V was pared by 6 bases and J by 7 bases, with 6 bases of the junction left unmatched. The germline gives CDR1 MNHEY, CDR2 SVGAGI. The CDR3 spans 14 residues. The CDR3 region is CASSYRGQGEKLFF. The DNA of the CDR3 is TGTGCCAGCAGCTACAGGGGGCAAGGTGAAAAACTGTTTTTT.

This clone was found many times. V usage is TRBV7-9 and J usage is TRBJ1-2, with D hard to call. Germline loops: CDR1 SEHNR, CDR2 FQNEAQ (reference sequence). This CDR3 comprises 11 residues. The V end lost 5 bases, the J end lost 7 bases, and 8 bases lay between the germline ends. CDR3 bases: TGTGCCAGCAGCGCGAATAGTGGCTACACCTTC. Protein sequence: CASSANSGYTF.

This clone was picked up a small number of times. V and J are TRBV19 and TRBJ2-1, with TRBD2 matching over 7 bases. Germline V gene data show CDR1 as LNHDA and CDR2 as SQIVND (reference sequence). V lost 5 bases, J lost 1 base, and 8 bases stayed unmatched. This CDR3 spans 16 amino acids. CDR3: CASSQSGGQSYNEQFF. CDR3 sequence (DNA): TGTGCCAGTAGTCAATCGGGGGGTCAGTCCTACAATGAGCAGTTCTTC.

This clone was seen a handful of times. The chain links TRBV11-2 to TRBJ2-6; 8 positions match TRBD1. CDR1 is SGHAT, CDR2 FQNNGV, per germline. The CDR3 contains 15 residues. J was trimmed by 2 bases and V by 3 bases; bases with no gene match: 0. The CDR3 spells CASSLTGAGANVLTF. Here the CDR3 DNA reads TGTGCCAGCAGCTTGACAGGGGCTGGGGCCAACGTCCTGACTTTC.

In this sample, this clone turned up a few times. The chain joins TRBV27 to TRBJ1-2, with 8 bases identical to TRBD1. Germline assignment: CDR1 MNHEY and CDR2 SMNVEV (reference sequence). V gave up 6 bases and J gave up 4 bases; unmatched junction bases: 28. This CDR3 region has 21 residues. The CDR3 here is CASSRTHLGGTGHHLTYGYTF. For the CDR3, the DNA is TGTGCCAGCAGCCGTACCCACCTCGGTGGGACAGGCCACCATTTAACCTATGGCTACACCTTC.

In this sample, this clone turned up a few times. The chain recombines TRBV6-1 with TRBJ2-7, with 12 positions matching TRBD1. V lost 5 bases to trimming and J lost 4 bases; unmatched junction nucleotides: 6. CDR1 MNHNS and CDR2 SASEGT come from the germline V gene. CDR3 size: 15 residues. CDR3 nucleotides: TGTGCCAGCAGTCTGGGGACAGGGGGCTTATACGAGCAGTACTTC. Its protein product is CASSLGTGGLYEQYF.

This clone was observed many times. This rearrangement joins TRBV7-9 to TRBJ2-7, with a weak D call TRBD1 (5 bases). V dropped 5 bases and J dropped 5 bases, with 16 bases sitting between them. Germline V gene sequence: CDR1 SEHNR, CDR2 FQNEAQ (reference sequence). This CDR3 contains 14 residues. CDR3 region: CASSQRPGFHEQYF. CDR3 in DNA: TGTGCCAGCAGCCAGAGGCCAGGGTTCCACGAGCAGTACTTC.

A few counts support this clone. The chain recombines TRBV12-5 with TRBJ2-5; D is possibly TRBD1 (5 bases). CDR1 and CDR2 from the germline V gene are LGHNT and FRNRAP. CDR3 length equals 15 residues. V was pared by 1 base and J by 1 base, with 10 bases between. Written as DNA, the CDR3 is TGTGCTAGTGGTTTGGGGCAGGGAATCCAAGAGACCCAGTACTTC. Protein sequence: CASGLGQGIQETQYF.

V usage is TRBV5-1 and J usage is TRBJ2-5; 7 bases align to TRBD1. CDR1 is SGHRS and CDR2 is YFSETQ in the germline V gene. V shed 4 bases and J 4 bases; nucleotides not matched to a gene: 4. The CDR3 extends over 13 amino acids. CDR3 loop: CASSPWTGETQYF. The CDR3, as DNA: TGCGCCAGCAGCCCCTGGACAGGAGAGACCCAGTACTTC.